This TCR beta chain emerged from a study of CD8 T cells in ankylosing spondylitis. Study observations and caveats: Past research had described some motif variants in reactive arthritis synovial fluid and blood. Matched ankylosing spondylitis synovial fluid reportedly contained a significantly enriched population of disease-linked clones. The study identified a TCR beta motif of eight highly homologous variants that appeared characteristic of ankylosing spondylitis blood. A CD8+ phenotype characterized the disease-linked clones, which were relatively rare in peripheral blood.

Quantitative molecular-barcoded 5'-RACE generated the TCR beta libraries. TCRdb re-analysed the 5' RACE reads in MiXCR, keeping a single row per CDR3 protein. The sample has hundreds of thousands of distinct CDR3 sequences, roughly 13% seen once; the top ten hold almost 7%. Trimming removed 5 bases at V and 8 bases at J, with 13 bases between. The CDR3 covers 13 residues. Germline V gene lookup returns CDR1 SGHVS and CDR2 FQNEAQ. Details on this clonotype: Its specificity is unknown.

This clonotype was obtained from a male donor with ankylosing spondylitis. The V and J genes are TRBV7-8 and TRBJ2-1; TRBD1 or TRBD2 may be the D gene (5 bases each). The sequencing input was blood, either unsorted or a sorted T cell fraction (not recorded which). CDR3: CASSPGAWDEQFF. The CDR3 bases are TGTGCCAGCAGCCCCGGGGCTTGGGATGAGCAGTTCTTC. Drawing the rest from reference TRBV7-8 and TRBJ2-1, the complete variable domain is GAGVSQSPRYKVAKRGQDVALRCDPISGHVSLFWYQQALGQGPEFLTYFQNEAQLDKSGLPSDRFFAERPEGSVSTLKIQRTQQEDSAVYLCASSPGAWDEQFFGPGTRLTVL.